This TCR beta chain was captured by sequencing in a study of blood T cell repertoires in COVID-19. The wider study: Nucleic acid was either cDNA or gDNA, and it came from T cells, B-cell-depleted T cells, or PBMCs.

V was pared by 0 bases and J by 2 bases, with 12 bases between. The CDR3 totals 16 residues. Looked up from germline, CDR1 is SGDLS and CDR2 is YYNGEE. As processed by the authors: Using reference gene primer amplification, nucleated cell counts were estimated. Libraries were prepared by immunoSEQ multiplex PCR; TCRdb keeps only in-frame clonotypes and omits some of them. The V and J calls and the clone size are those of that table, but D and trimming were determined from the DNA. This repertoire shows about 160,000 clones, 80% found once; its top ten account for 3% to 3.5%. Participants spanned ages roughly 18 to 95 years and resided in 20 to 30 US areas.

The rearrangement links TRBV9 to TRBJ2-4, with D possibly TRBD2 on 5 matching bases. The sample was PBMCs or T cells enriched from blood (not recorded which). The clonotype was recovered from a woman aged 60 to 75 who had recovered from COVID-19. This CDR3 is CASSVARVGTKNIQYF. The CDR3 region has the DNA TGTGCCAGCAGCGTAGCGAGGGTGGGAACCAAAAACATTCAGTACTTC.